A single sample gave rise to the 24 T cell receptor beta chains below, sequenced in a study of T-cell reconstitution after alpha-beta-depleted transplantation in children. Unique molecular identifiers tagged the TCRbeta library. In TCRdb, the PCR reads were re-called with MiXCR into one record per CDR3 protein. The profile shows about 420,000 distinct CDR3 sequences, approximately 10% of them singletons. The specimen was PBMCs from the stem cell graft donor, collected from the stem cell graft. These receptor sequences come from a human donor who donated a stem cell graft to a child with acute myeloid leukemia.

This chain links TRBV18 with TRBJ1-4, with D hard to call. The germline V gene has CDR1 KGHSH and CDR2 LQKENI. The CDR3 extends over 14 amino acids. Deletions cut 3 bases from V and 0 bases from J, with 5 bases between. The CDR3 DNA is TGTGCCAGCTCACCGGCTGCAACTAATGAAAAACTGTTTTTT. Translated, it gives CASSPAATNEKLFF.

This chain joins TRBV5-8 and TRBJ2-7; D is ambiguous. CDR3 length: 14 residues. The V end lost 0 bases, the J end lost 6 bases, and 13 bases lay between the germline ends. CDR1 is SGHTS and CDR2 is YDEGEE in the germline V gene. CDR3 protein: CASSLGPLLREQYF. The CDR3 bases are TGTGCCAGCAGCTTGGGCCCTTTACTACGCGAGCAGTACTTC.

The chain links TRBV9 to TRBJ2-5; 12 nucleotides align to TRBD2. The V segment lost 4 bases and the J segment 2 bases; nucleotides outside the gene matches: 9. The CDR3 extends over 17 amino acids. The V gene's germline CDR1 is SGDLS and CDR2 YYNGEE. The CDR3 loop is CASSPIGLAGTQETQYF. In DNA, the CDR3 is TGTGCCAGCAGCCCAATAGGACTAGCGGGGACGCAAGAGACCCAGTACTTC.

V gene TRBV12-3 or TRBV12-4 combines with J gene TRBJ2-1, with a possible D match to TRBD2 (6 bases). The CDR3 is made up of 16 amino acids. V was pared by 6 bases and J by 4 bases, with 19 bases between. The CDR3 reads CASSQITGVGYNEQFF. DNA of the CDR3: TGTGCCAGCAGCCAGATAACGGGGGTAGGTTACAATGAGCAGTTCTTC.

This clonotype was counted a few times. The chain links TRBV7-9 to TRBJ2-7, with D uncertain. Deletions cut 4 bases from V and 4 bases from J, with 14 bases between. CDR3 length: 14 residues. The V gene's germline CDR1 is SEHNR and CDR2 FQNEAQ (reference sequence). The CDR3 protein is CASSSPGAVYEQYF. CDR3 in DNA: TGTGCCAGCAGCTCACCCGGCGCTGTGTACGAGCAGTACTTC.

This chain joins TRBV12-3 or TRBV12-4 and TRBJ2-3; the D gene is possibly TRBD2 (6 bases). V was shortened by 6 bases and J by 4 bases, with 14 bases between the two germline ends. The CDR3 runs 14 residues. CDR3 amino acids: CASRSGGFSDTQYF. In nucleotides, the CDR3 is TGTGCCAGCAGGTCTGGGGGGTTCTCAGATACGCAGTATTTT.

This clonotype was seen more than once but under ten times. CDR3 in amino acids: CAISESHGELELFF. DNA for the CDR3: TGTGCCATCAGTGAGTCCCACGGGGAGTTGGAGCTGTTTTTT. The chain couples TRBV10-3 to TRBJ2-2; TRBD2 is a possible D gene (5 bases). The CDR3 totals 14 residues. The germline gives CDR1 ENHRY, CDR2 SYGVKD. V was clipped by 0 bases and J by 10 bases, with 12 bases between them.

In this sample, this clonotype turned up many times. This chain uses TRBV12-5 with TRBJ2-7; 10 bases align to TRBD2. Unmatched junction bases numbered 9, after V lost 1 base and J lost 3 bases. The CDR3 is 17 residues long. The germline V gene encodes CDR1 LGHNT and CDR2 FRNRAP. CDR3 region: CASGLEGWGTSVYEQYF. The CDR3 DNA sequence: TGTGCTAGTGGTTTGGAGGGTTGGGGGACTAGCGTCTACGAGCAGTACTTC.

This chain uses TRBV7-2 with TRBJ1-2; TRBD1 matches at 9 bases. Germline CDR1 SGHTA, CDR2 FQGNSA. The CDR3 runs 13 residues. With 4 bases clipped from V and 8 bases from J, the junction kept 5 bases outside the gene matches. The CDR3 DNA follows: TGTGCCAGCAGCTCCCGGACAGGGGTGGGCTACACCTTC. This gives the protein CASSSRTGVGYTF.

This chain joins TRBV5-1 and TRBJ2-3, with 9 bases fitting TRBD2. The V segment lost 0 bases and the J segment 3 bases; nucleotides outside the gene matches: 2. The CDR3 length is 15 residues. CDR1 and CDR2 (germline): SGHRS, YFSETQ. CDR3 DNA sequence: TGCGCCAGCAGCTTGGAGCTAGCGGGGACAGATACGCAGTATTTT. Residues: CASSLELAGTDTQYF.

This clonotype turned up a few times. The chain is built from TRBV20-1 and TRBJ1-2; 8 bases line up with TRBD1. The ends lost 6 bases at V and 2 bases at J; junction bases unmatched: 5. This CDR3 is built from 13 residues. Germline CDR1 and CDR2: DFQATT and SNEGSKA (reference sequence). The DNA of the CDR3 is TGCAGTGCGACAAACAGGGGGAACTATGGCTACACCTTC. Encoded protein: CSATNRGNYGYTF.

This clonotype was seen a few times. This sequence joins TRBV2 and TRBJ2-3, with a tentative D call TRBD1 (5 bases). The germline CDR1 and CDR2 sequences are SNHLY and FYNNEI. V dropped 6 bases and J dropped 7 bases, with 11 bases sitting between them. The CDR3 loop spans 12 amino acids. CDR3 coding DNA: TGTGCCAGCAGCCCCCAGGGAAATACGCAGTATTTT. Residues: CASSPQGNTQYF.

The chain uses TRBV4-1 and TRBJ2-1; 7 nucleotides align to TRBD1. The CDR3 consists of 15 residues. J was trimmed by 6 bases and V by 0 bases; bases with no gene match: 5. Per germline, CDR1 MGHRA and CDR2 YSYEKL. The DNA for the CDR3 is TGCGCCAGCAGCCAAGAGTGGGACAGCTCCAATGAGCAGTTCTTC. Translating gives CASSQEWDSSNEQFF.

The sample holds a few counts of this clonotype. The chain joins TRBV12-3 or TRBV12-4 to TRBJ1-2; 8 bases map to TRBD1. The CDR3 covers 14 residues. J was trimmed by 4 bases and V by 5 bases; bases with no gene match: 6. The CDR3 DNA follows: TGTGCCAGCAGTGCCAATGGACAGGGCTATGGCTACACCTTC. It specifies CASSANGQGYGYTF.

This chain joins TRBV29-1 and TRBJ2-1; tentatively, D is TRBD1 or TRBD2 (5 bases each). Germline lookup yields CDR1 SQVTM and CDR2 ANQGSEA. This CDR3 is 11 amino acids long. Trimming took 5 bases from V and 10 from J, leaving 12 bases between them. CDR3 sequence: CSVWDVGEQFF. The CDR3 DNA reads TGCAGCGTTTGGGACGTTGGGGAGCAGTTCTTC.

The chain links TRBV30 to TRBJ2-2; tentative D call: TRBD2 (6 bases). Germline V gives CDR1 GTSNPN, CDR2 SVGIG (reference sequence). V dropped 4 bases and J dropped 2 bases, with 8 bases sitting between them. CDR3 size: 13 residues. CDR3 protein: CAWKGTNTGELFF. CDR3 bases: TGTGCCTGGAAAGGGACTAACACCGGGGAGCTGTTTTTT.

This clonotype was counted a few times. The chain joins TRBV19 to TRBJ1-6; no reliable D call. This CDR3 has 15 amino acids. Germline V gene data show CDR1 as LNHDA and CDR2 as SQIVND (reference sequence). Trimming took off 1 base at V and 4 bases at J, with 8 bases between the two ends. The CDR3 DNA reads as TGTGCCAGTAGTATAGGACCCGATTATAATTCACCCCTCCACTTT. Protein sequence: CASSIGPDYNSPLHF. The entire variable domain, with the rest obtained from reference TRBV19 and TRBJ1-6, is as follows: DGGITQSPKYLFRKEGQNVTLSCEQNLNHDAMYWYRQDPGQGLRLIYYSQIVNDFQKGDIAEGYSVSREKKESFPLTVTSAQKNPTAFYLCASSIGPDYNSPLHFGNGTRLTVT.

The chain employs TRBV12-3 or TRBV12-4 and TRBJ1-5; D is possibly TRBD1 (5 bases). Trimming removed 3 bases at V and 0 bases at J, with 9 bases between. The CDR3 is 15 amino acids. CDR3 sequence (DNA): TGTGCCAGCAGTTTCGGGGGGGATAGCAATCAGCCCCAGCATTTT. Translating gives CASSFGGDSNQPQHF.

The V and J genes are TRBV10-3 and TRBJ2-5; D possibly matches TRBD1 or TRBD2 (5 bases each). Trimming removed 5 bases from V and 5 bases from J, with 24 bases in between. The CDR3 is 17 amino acids. In germline, CDR1 is ENHRY, CDR2 SYGVKD. CDR3 sequence: CAISSTPWGPGEETQYF. DNA for the CDR3: TGTGCCATCAGTTCAACCCCCTGGGGCCCTGGGGAGGAGACCCAGTACTTC.

This rearrangement joins TRBV19 to TRBJ2-5; D uncertain. The CDR3 runs to 13 residues. The V gene's germline CDR1 is LNHDA and CDR2 SQIVND (reference sequence). Trimming removed 5 bases from V and 0 bases from J, with 7 bases in between. The DNA for the CDR3 is TGTGCCAGTAGTCGGGCCTACCAAGAGACCCAGTACTTC. Its translation is CASSRAYQETQYF.

This clonotype appeared a few times. The genes are TRBV6-5 and TRBJ1-1, with a weak D call TRBD1 (5 bases). The CDR3 loop spans 16 amino acids. Germline CDR1 and CDR2: MNHEY and SVGAGI. Trimming took 4 bases from V and 0 from J, leaving 15 bases between them. The CDR3 loop is CASSLTGRLMNTEAFF. The CDR3 nucleotides are TGTGCCAGCAGTTTGACGGGACGCCTCATGAACACTGAAGCTTTCTTT.

This clonotype appeared many times. This chain's CDR3 is CSAATSAGPYEQYF. The CDR3 nucleotides read TGCAGTGCTGCGACTAGCGCGGGGCCCTACGAGCAGTACTTC. The V and J genes are TRBV20-1 and TRBJ2-7; 8 bases are a match to TRBD2. The CDR3 spans 14 residues. Germline CDR1 DFQATT, CDR2 SNEGSKA (reference sequence). V lost 5 bases, J lost 2 bases, and 8 bases stayed unmatched.

This clonotype turned up a few times. This chain links TRBV21-1 with TRBJ2-5. TRBV21-1 is a listed pseudogene. The CDR3 loop spans 12 amino acids. The CDR3 DNA is TGTGCCAGCAGGAAAAGACAAGAGACCCAGTACTTC. Translating gives CASRKRQETQYF.

The sample holds a few counts of this clonotype. V and J are TRBV5-1 and TRBJ2-5, with D perhaps TRBD1 (5 bases). V was cut by 3 bases and J by 5 bases, with 17 bases left in between. Germline V gene sequence: CDR1 SGHRS, CDR2 YFSETQ. The CDR3 totals 15 residues. The CDR3 region is CASSSVGRDGETQYF. DNA of the CDR3: TGCGCCAGCAGCTCCGTAGGCAGGGATGGTGAGACCCAGTACTTC. Combining the CDR3 with reference TRBV5-1 and TRBJ2-5 gives the whole variable domain KAGVTQTPRYLIKTRGQQVTLSCSPISGHRSVSWYQQTPGQGLQFLFEYFSETQRNKGNFPGRFSGRQFSNSRSEMNVSTLELGDSALYLCASSSVGRDGETQYFGPGTRLLVL.